Below, one T cell receptor beta chain is given with its context. The antigen is not known. This entry is derived from a study of cytomegalovirus exposure and HLA in healthy donors. The CDR3 covers 12 residues. The germline gives CDR1 WNHNN, CDR2 SYGVQD (reference sequence). Trimming removed 9 bases from V and 2 bases from J, with 8 bases in between. The PCR was carried out with 60 Vbeta primers and 13 Jbeta primers. The assay was immunoSEQ multiplex PCR, and TCRdb's table has in-frame clones only and misses some. The sample yields about 160,000 clones, over 80% seen once. Study observations and caveats: Reportedly, HLA-A and HLA-B alleles of most subjects were accurately predicted from TCR beta. An analysis that came later showed most CMV-associated TCR beta chains appearing HLA-restricted.

This chain connects TRBV10-1 to TRBJ1-3; tentative D call: TRBD1 (6 bases). Sequencing input: PBMCs. The sequence came from a woman between 18 and 29 years old in good health and CMV-seronegative. CDR3 coding DNA: TGCGCCAGTTCAGGGGCTGGAAACACCATATATTTT. Translating gives CASSGAGNTIYF.